Listed here are 25 T cell receptor beta chains from one sample, sequenced in a study of beta chain features in type 1 diabetes. The antigens of these receptors remain unknown. Reverse transcription of all isolated RNA meant that expressed TCRB transcripts were sequenced. Clones were read by immunoSEQ multiplex PCR, and TCRdb kept only the in-frame ones, dropping some. The data hold approximately 15,000 clones, with almost 70% observed a single time. Overall study results and limits: Shorter TCRB CDR3s, moderately but significantly so, were found in Type 1 diabetes patients in all four CD4+ subsets.

Source material: Tregs from blood. These receptors were collected from a man aged 30-40 years with type 1 diabetes.

In this sample, this clone turned up a few times. The chain joins TRBV5-1 to TRBJ2-3, with 7 nucleotides matching TRBD2. Trimming at V came to 4 bases and at J to 5 bases, leaving 7 bases not matched to a gene. The CDR3 has 14 amino acids. Germline V CDR1 and CDR2: SGHRS, YFSETQ. The CDR3: CASSPVAGEDTQYF. The CDR3 DNA sequence: TGCGCCAGCAGCCCGGTGGCGGGGGAAGATACGCAGTATTTT. Variable domain in full (rest from reference TRBV5-1 and TRBJ2-3): KAGVTQTPRYLIKTRGQQVTLSCSPISGHRSVSWYQQTPGQGLQFLFEYFSETQRNKGNFPGRFSGRQFSNSRSEMNVSTLELGDSALYLCASSPVAGEDTQYFGPGTRLTVL.

This chain links TRBV4-2 with TRBJ2-4, with 9 bases fitting TRBD2. The CDR3 is made up of 16 amino acids. After removal of 1 base from V and 7 bases from J, the junction contained 8 bases not matched to a gene. The V gene's germline CDR1 is LGHNA and CDR2 YNFKEQ. For the CDR3, the DNA is TGTGCCAGCAGCCAAGGGGGCGGGGGGGCCTCGAACATTCAGTACTTC. Translating it yields CASSQGGGGASNIQYF.

This chain uses TRBV6-6 with TRBJ2-7; TRBD2 agrees at 10 bases. Germline CDR1 MNHNY, CDR2 SVGAGI (reference sequence). This CDR3 is built from 15 residues. The J segment lost 2 bases and the V segment lost 0 bases, leaving 1 base of the junction unmatched. The CDR3 coding sequence is TGTGCCAGCAGTTACTCTAGCGGGGGGCCCTACGAGCAGTACTTC. Translated: CASSYSSGGPYEQYF.

CDR3 in DNA: TGTGCCACTAAGCAAGGGACTGCGGGGAATGAGCAGTTCTTC. Its translation: CATKQGTAGNEQFF. The chain is built from TRBV19 and TRBJ2-1, with TRBD2 as a possible D gene (6 bases). Between the trimmed V and J ends, which lost 10 bases and 7 bases, there was a span of 20 bases. CDR3 length: 14 amino acids. CDR1 LNHDA and CDR2 SQIVND come from the germline V gene (reference sequence).

This chain joins TRBV5-1 and TRBJ1-2; D might be TRBD1 (6 bases). Germline V lookup: CDR1 SGHRS, CDR2 YFSETQ. There are 13 residues in the CDR3. The V end was cut by 1 base, the J end by 8 bases, with 12 bases between. The CDR3 here is CASSLSPGDGYTF. The CDR3, as DNA: TGCGCCAGCAGCTTGTCGCCAGGGGACGGCTACACCTTC.

The chain couples TRBV28 to TRBJ1-2; D possibly corresponds to TRBD1 (6 bases). Looked up from germline, CDR1 is MDHEN and CDR2 is SYDVKM. The CDR3 is made up of 13 amino acids. Trimming took off 9 bases at V and 0 bases at J, with 11 bases between the two ends. The CDR3 region is CASRGAANYGYTF. The CDR3, as DNA: TGTGCCAGTCGGGGGGCAGCTAACTATGGCTACACCTTC.

The chain joins TRBV7-9 to TRBJ1-1; tentative D call: TRBD1 (6 bases). The CDR3 contains 15 residues. Germline assignment: CDR1 SEHNR and CDR2 FQNEAQ (reference sequence). The ends were cut back, 5 bases at V and 4 bases at J, with 17 bases in the middle. This chain's CDR3 is CASSPHGQKPTEAFF. The CDR3 DNA reads TGTGCCAGCAGCCCTCATGGACAGAAACCCACTGAAGCTTTCTTT.

This chain links TRBV10-3 with TRBJ2-5; 8 positions match TRBD2. Germline values: CDR1 ENHRY, CDR2 SYGVKD. The CDR3 length is 13 residues. The ends lost 11 bases at V and 3 bases at J; junction bases unmatched: 8. CDR3 nucleotide sequence: TGTGCCGCCGCGCGAGCGGGAGAAGAGACCCAGTACTTC. This encodes CAAARAGEETQYF.

This clone appeared a single time. Other DNA sequences in the same sample also yield this CDR3. V is TRBV11-2 and J is TRBJ2-3, with 10 nucleotides matching TRBD1. Germline-derived CDR1 and CDR2 are SGHAT and FQNNGV. The V and J ends lost 5 bases and 1 base, in that order; junction bases with no gene match: 3. CDR3 length equals 15 residues. This CDR3 reads CASSIGTGGTDTQYF. The CDR3 region has the DNA TGTGCCAGCAGCATCGGGACAGGGGGCACAGATACGCAGTATTTT.

The J gene is TRBJ2-3, the V gene TRBV7-2; maybe TRBD1 (8 bases). Germline assignment: CDR1 SGHTA and CDR2 FQGNSA. The CDR3 has 15 residues. V was clipped by 5 bases and J by 4 bases, with 16 bases between them. As DNA, the CDR3 is TGTGCCAGCAGCCAACAGGGGGGGGTGGCAGATACGCAGTATTTT. Translating it yields CASSQQGGVADTQYF.

This clone was detected only a few times. CDR3 DNA: TGCGCCAGCAGCCGATTGTCCGAGTACCAAGAGACCCAGTACTTC. Residues: CASSRLSEYQETQYF. The chain combines TRBV5-1 with TRBJ2-5; D remains unclear. This CDR3 has 15 residues. V was shortened by 4 bases and J by 0 bases, with 13 bases between the two germline ends. Per germline, CDR1 SGHRS and CDR2 YFSETQ.

The genes are TRBV11-1 and TRBJ2-1; 7 bases align to TRBD1. Germline V gene sequence: CDR1 SGHAT, CDR2 FQDESV (reference sequence). With V trimmed by 6 bases and J by 8 bases, 7 bases remained unmatched. This CDR3 region has 13 residues. The CDR3 DNA reads as TGTGCCAGCAGTCCAAGAACAGGGGATGAGCAGTTCTTC. Translated: CASSPRTGDEQFF.

V gene TRBV14 combines with J gene TRBJ2-1; TRBD2 matches 9 bases. CDR1 SGHDN and CDR2 FVKESK come from the germline V gene. The CDR3 runs to 15 residues. V dropped 1 base and J dropped 9; count of bases not matched to a gene: 7. CDR3: CASSQALAGFGEQFF. The CDR3 nucleotides are TGTGCCAGCAGCCAAGCGCTAGCGGGATTCGGTGAGCAGTTCTTC.

This clone was detected a few times. This chain joins TRBV2 and TRBJ2-7; D remains ambiguous. The CDR3 is made up of 12 amino acids. Germline lookup yields CDR1 SNHLY and CDR2 FYNNEI. V shed 4 bases and J shed 4 bases, with 8 bases lying between them. The CDR3 coding sequence is TGTGCCAGCAGTGTCCACCAGTACGAGCAGTACTTC. Residues: CASSVHQYEQYF.

The rearrangement joins TRBV29-1 to TRBJ2-1; a weak D match, TRBD2 (7 bases). The CDR3 consists of 15 residues. Between the trimmed V and J ends, which lost 6 bases and 9 bases, there was a span of 24 bases. Germline CDR1 SQVTM, CDR2 ANQGSEA. The CDR3 protein is CSVSGWTGGVGEQFF. The CDR3 DNA is TGCAGCGTGAGTGGTTGGACGGGGGGCGTAGGTGAGCAGTTCTTC.

The sample holds a few counts of this clone. This chain connects TRBV28 to TRBJ2-1; TRBD2 agrees at 12 bases. Germline loops: CDR1 MDHEN, CDR2 SYDVKM. Trimming took 3 bases from V and 9 from J; bases not matched to a gene: 12. The CDR3 spans 17 residues. In DNA form, the CDR3 reads TGTGCCAGCAGTTTCCGAGCAGGGCTAGCGGGAGGGAGTGAGCAGTTCTTC. Translation gives CASSFRAGLAGGSEQFF.

The J gene is TRBJ1-1, the V gene TRBV10-3; D remains unclear. Germline V gene sequence: CDR1 ENHRY, CDR2 SYGVKD. The CDR3 length is 14 residues. V lost 6 bases to trimming and J lost 3 bases, with 14 bases between them. CDR3 in DNA: TGTGCCATCAGCCTAAGAGGGAGGGACACTGAAGCTTTCTTT. This encodes CAISLRGRDTEAFF.

The chain joins TRBV9 to TRBJ2-5, with 7 bases matching TRBD1. There are 14 residues in the CDR3. The V gene's germline CDR1 is SGDLS and CDR2 YYNGEE. The J segment lost 1 base and the V segment lost 4 bases, leaving 4 bases of the junction unmatched. The chain's CDR3 is CASSPRQGQETQYF. CDR3 DNA: TGTGCCAGCAGCCCACGACAGGGCCAAGAGACCCAGTACTTC.

This clone has only a few counts. The chain employs TRBV29-1 and TRBJ1-2, with D unresolved. Trimming pared 7 bases from V and 4 bases from J, leaving 10 bases between. Germline lookup yields CDR1 SQVTM and CDR2 ANQGSEA. The CDR3 spans 11 residues. The CDR3 sequence is CSARASYGYTF. In nucleotides, the CDR3 is TGCAGCGCCCGAGCGAGCTATGGCTACACCTTC.

The J gene is TRBJ2-1, the V gene TRBV29-1; 7 nucleotides match TRBD1. CDR3 length equals 13 residues. Germline CDR1 and CDR2: SQVTM and ANQGSEA. V was clipped by 6 bases and J by 8 bases; unmatched bases: 10. CDR3 nucleotide sequence: TGCAGCGTCCATGGGCACCAGGGGGATGAGCAGTTCTTC. Protein: CSVHGHQGDEQFF.

The chain employs TRBV5-1 and TRBJ1-1; no firm D call. The V gene lost 4 bases and the J gene lost 1 base, with 8 bases spanning the gap. The length of the CDR3 is 13 residues. Per germline, CDR1 SGHRS and CDR2 YFSETQ. The CDR3 loop is CASSIISNTEAFF. CDR3 nucleotides: TGCGCCAGCAGCATTATCTCGAACACTGAAGCTTTCTTT.

This chain uses TRBV10-1 with TRBJ2-3; TRBD2 matches at 7 bases. V lost 0 bases and J lost 1; bases outside the gene matches: 4. The germline CDR1 and CDR2 sequences are WNHNN and SYGVQD (reference sequence). The CDR3 loop spans 16 amino acids. The CDR3 protein is CASSESRLAGTDTQYF. The DNA for the CDR3 is TGCGCCAGCAGTGAGTCACGACTAGCCGGCACAGATACGCAGTATTTT.

The chain has TRBV5-1 and TRBJ2-5, with TRBD1 as a possible D gene (5 bases). The J call may not be correct, given that the DNA end is closer to TRBJ2-7. The CDR3 spans 15 residues. Germline assignment: CDR1 SGHRS and CDR2 YFSETQ. The CDR3 DNA sequence: TGCGCCAGCAGCTTGGTCCAGGGCCCCCTCTACGAGCAGTACTTC. This encodes CASSLVQGPLYEQYF.

The gene calls are TRBV18 and TRBJ2-5, with D possibly being TRBD1 (6 bases). The CDR3 consists of 15 residues. V lost 0 bases to trimming and J lost 4 bases, with 12 bases between them. The germline gives CDR1 KGHSH, CDR2 LQKENI. DNA for the CDR3: TGTGCCAGCTCACCACCGCGCGGCAGGGGAGAGACCCAGTACTTC. Translating gives CASSPPRGRGETQYF.

The chain couples TRBV27 to TRBJ1-6, with D tentatively TRBD1 (5 bases). The CDR3 runs to 12 residues. Trimming left V 8 bases short and J 7 bases short, with 9 bases between. Germline V gives CDR1 MNHEY, CDR2 SMNVEV (reference sequence). This CDR3 is CASQGRNSPLHF. The CDR3 bases are TGTGCCAGCCAGGGAAGGAATTCACCCCTCCACTTT.